This TCR beta chain came from a study of EBV T-cell therapy then PD-1 blockade in nasopharyngeal carcinoma. The CDR3 has 14 residues. Germline loops: CDR1 MNHEY, CDR2 SMNVEV (reference sequence). V lost 4 bases to trimming and J lost 1 base, with 11 bases between them. The treatment was: AdE1-LMPpoly-expanded autologous EBV-specific T-cell therapy followed by anti-PD-1 nivolumab. Points on this clone: Its antigen is currently unknown.

Assay used: immunoSEQ multiplex PCR; TCRdb lists only in-frame clones, some missing. The sample yields more than 11,000 clones, roughly 80% seen once. The rearrangement uses TRBV27 and TRBJ2-7, with D possibly being TRBD1 or TRBD2 (5 bases each). This TCR was sampled from a man aged 35 to 55 with nasopharyngeal carcinoma. The sample consisted of CD8+ T cells from blood, taken at approximately day 100 from a patient whose treatment included autologous EBV-specific T cells and nivolumab. The CDR3 DNA reads as TGTGCCAGCAGTTGGGGCGGGTGGTCCTACGAGCAGTACTTC. It encodes CASSWGGWSYEQYF.